This T cell receptor (beta chain) was sequenced for a study of T cell repertoires in cytomegalovirus infection. Study overall: Both a matching HLA type and CMV infection were indicated by public TCR beta signatures. Study-level findings and limits: Clonotype analysis showed dominance of the ex vivo response by HLA-C-restricted CMV-specific TCR beta clonotypes. Adding up the frequency of public TCR beta families identified people who carried CMV plus the relevant HLA.

Germline values: CDR1 DFQATT, CDR2 SNEGSKA (reference sequence). This CDR3 comprises 14 residues. TCRdb analysed the reads with MiXCR anew, one entry per CDR3 protein. The sample contains some 680,000 distinct CDR3 sequences, roughly a third of which appear only once. Concerning this clonotype: As yet, its antigen is unknown. Germline is not matched at one junction end, which may reflect a read error.

The material sequenced was PBMCs. The TCR comes from a human donor in good health (CMV status not recorded). Some clones in this sample may be carry-over from other donors' samples. The V and J genes are TRBV20-1 and TRBJ1-6; 7 bases are shared with TRBD1. The CDR3, as DNA: TGCAGTGCCCGGACAGGTTCTTATAATTCACCCCTCCCCTTT. This gives the protein CSARTGSYNSPLPF.